A single sample is the source of the 14 T cell receptor beta chains below, sequenced in a study of T cells in Graves' hyperthyroidism and ophthalmopathy (dated by TCRdb to between 2018 and 2021). The library relied on multiplex PCR. Sequenced on an Illumina HiSeq 2000. TCR beta CDR3 regions were amplified from RNA transcripts. The TCR CDR3 was subjected to a first round of RT-PCR using the HTBI primer set and the Qiagen OneStep RT-PCR kit. The public sequencing data were trimmed at Q25 with fastp and processed into clonotypes with MiXCR by TCRdb, which kept only in-frame beta chains. Rows are combined by CDR3 protein, so each entry shows the most common genes and DNA. This sample holds about 260,000 distinct CDR3 sequences; about 25% were observed only once. The ten largest make up more than 25% of the sample. Sequencing used blood. The receptor source for this set is a man aged 35 to 55 with Graves' hyperthyroidism that later progressed to Graves' ophthalmopathy.

There are many counts of this clonotype. The chain has TRBV29-1 and TRBJ1-2; TRBD1 might be the D (5 bases). Deletions cut 6 bases from V and 8 bases from J, with 19 bases between. Germline lookup yields CDR1 SQVTM and CDR2 ANQGSEA. CDR3 length: 13 residues. In nucleotides, the CDR3 is TGCAGCGTCGATTCAACGGGGCCGGAGGGCTACACCTTC. The encoded protein is CSVDSTGPEGYTF.

This clonotype was seen many times. It may be a read error: a sequence one base away is much more abundant. The chain combines TRBV5-1 with TRBJ2-1, with TRBD2 matching 7 bases. The V gene end was trimmed by 1 base and the J gene end by 3 bases; junction bases not matched to a gene: 7. CDR1 and CDR2 from the germline V gene are SGHRS and YFSETQ. The CDR3 consists of 16 residues. Here the CDR3 reads CASSLITASGYNEQFF. CDR3 coding DNA: TGCGCCAGCAGCTTGATTACGGCTAGCGGCTACAATGAGCAGTTCTTC.

The chain joins TRBV27 to TRBJ2-7, with a weak D call TRBD2 (6 bases). CDR3 length: 14 amino acids. Germline CDR1 and CDR2: MNHEY and SMNVEV (reference sequence). The V gene lost 6 bases and the J gene lost 0 bases, with 12 bases spanning the gap. CDR3 coding DNA: TGTGCCAGCAGCCACCGGGAGAGCTCCTACGAGCAGTACTTC. It codes for CASSHRESSYEQYF.

This clonotype showed up many times. J is TRBJ2-7 and V is TRBV29-1, with D maybe TRBD2 (6 bases). V lost 7 bases and J lost 4, with 23 bases in between. This CDR3 has 15 residues. Germline values: CDR1 SQVTM, CDR2 ANQGSEA. The CDR3 nucleotides read TGCAGCGCGCCTGAAACCGGGACTTGTTTATACGAGCAGTACTTC. It encodes CSAPETGTCLYEQYF.

This chain links TRBV4-1 with TRBJ1-6; D is undetermined. The germline gives CDR1 MGHRA, CDR2 YSYEKL. CDR3 size: 14 residues. Between the trimmed V and J ends, which lost 1 base and 6 bases, there was a span of 7 bases. The CDR3 loop is CASSQVLGNSPLHF. CDR3 coding DNA: TGCGCCAGCAGCCAAGTTCTTGGTAATTCACCCCTCCACTTT.

In this sample, this clonotype turned up many times. In DNA, the CDR3 is TGCAGTGCTAGGGGGACCGGCAGCGGGAAGGGGGGCGGGGAGCTGTTTTTT. It yields the protein CSARGTGSGKGGGELFF. J is TRBJ2-2 and V is TRBV20-1, with D perhaps TRBD2 (7 bases). This CDR3 has 17 residues. Trimming stripped 3 bases from V and 7 bases from J, with 24 bases between. Germline V gives CDR1 DFQATT, CDR2 SNEGSKA (reference sequence).

This clonotype came up many times. CDR3 sequence: CASTRTASGAYEQYF. Written as DNA, the CDR3 is TGTGCCAGCACTAGGACTGCCAGCGGGGCCTACGAGCAGTACTTC. The chain combines TRBV2 with TRBJ2-7, with TRBD2 matching 7 bases. Unmatched junction bases numbered 11, after V lost 7 bases and J lost 2 bases. Germline values: CDR1 SNHLY, CDR2 FYNNEI. The CDR3 runs 15 residues. Combining the CDR3 with reference TRBV2 and TRBJ2-7 gives the whole variable domain EPEVTQTPSHQVTQMGQEVILRCVPISNHLYFYWYRQILGQKVEFLVSFYNNEISEKSEIFDDQFSVERPDGSNFTLKIRSTKLEDSAMYFCASTRTASGAYEQYFGPGTRLTVT.

The genes are TRBV7-2 and TRBJ1-5; 10 bases agree with TRBD1. CDR1 is SGHTA and CDR2 is FQGNSA in the germline V gene. The CDR3 sequence is 15 residues long. J was trimmed by 7 bases and V by 5 bases; bases with no gene match: 8. The CDR3 nucleotides are TGTGCCAGCAGCAAAGAGGGACAGGGGAGACAGCCCCAGCATTTT. This gives the protein CASSKEGQGRQPQHF.

This clonotype appeared many times. The chain joins TRBV12-3 or TRBV12-4 to TRBJ1-2; D is unresolved. The CDR3 consists of 12 residues. With 6 bases removed from V and 0 bases from J, the gap between germline ends came to 5 bases. The CDR3, as DNA: TGTGCCAGCAGCCAACCTAACTATGGCTACACCTTC. It codes for CASSQPNYGYTF.

This clonotype was recorded many times. The chain employs TRBV3-1 and TRBJ1-1; D not certain. V was cut by 0 bases and J by 4 bases, with 9 bases left in between. The CDR3 runs to 14 residues. CDR1 and CDR2 (germline): LGHDT, YNNKEL (reference sequence). The CDR3 region has the DNA TGTGCCAGCAGCCAAGACTTCGGCGGCACTGAAGCTTTCTTT. Translated: CASSQDFGGTEAFF. The variable domain in full, completed from reference TRBV3-1 and TRBJ1-1, reads DTAVSQTPKYLVTQMGNDKSIKCEQNLGHDTMYWYKQDSKKFLKIMFSYNNKELIINETVPNRFSPKSPDKAHLNLHINSLELGDSAVYFCASSQDFGGTEAFFGQGTRLTVV.

The V gene is TRBV12-3 or TRBV12-4, the J gene TRBJ1-1, with D maybe TRBD1 (6 bases). Trimming removed 6 bases from V and 0 bases from J, with 11 bases in between. The CDR3 runs 14 residues. The CDR3 sequence is CASREGVMNTEAFF. The CDR3 DNA reads as TGTGCCAGCAGGGAGGGGGTGATGAACACTGAAGCTTTCTTT.

Of note for this clonotype: One end of the junction does not line up with germline, which may come from a read error. The chain joins TRBV2 to TRBJ2-5; weak D call: TRBD2 (6 bases). In germline, CDR1 is SNHLY, CDR2 FYNNEI. CDR3 length: 17 residues. The CDR3 here is CASSEAPTGRDQETQYF. The CDR3 DNA reads as TGTGCCAGTAGTGAAGCCCCCACCGGGAGAGACCAAGAGACCCAGTACTTC.

This chain uses TRBV10-3 with TRBJ1-1; D gene ambiguous. CDR1 and CDR2 from the germline V gene are ENHRY and SYGVKD. This CDR3 is built from 14 residues. V was pared by 2 bases and J by 1 base, with 8 bases between. The DNA of the CDR3 is TGTGCCATCAGTGAGCCCGTAGGGAACACTGAAGCTTTCTTT. Its translation is CAISEPVGNTEAFF.

This clonotype has a count of ten or more. The chain employs TRBV7-2 and TRBJ1-2, with 9 bases that match TRBD1. This CDR3 region has 16 residues. Germline values: CDR1 SGHTA, CDR2 FQGNSA. The J segment lost 5 bases and the V segment lost 4 bases, leaving 11 bases of the junction unmatched. The CDR3 sequence: CASSSLPPGTGYGYTF. CDR3 nucleotides: TGTGCCAGCAGCTCCCTTCCCCCGGGGACAGGGTATGGCTACACCTTC. Full variable domain (rest looked up from reference TRBV7-2 and TRBJ1-2): GAGVSQSPSNKVTEKGKDVELRCDPISGHTALYWYRQSLGQGLEFLIYFQGNSAPDKSGLPSDRFSAERTGGSVSTLTIQRTQQEDSAVYLCASSSLPPGTGYGYTFGSGTRLTVV.